This passage covers 26 T cell receptor beta chains from one sample sequenced in a study of OX40 agonist ivuxolimab in advanced cancers. Here immunoSEQ multiplex PCR was the method, and the copy in TCRdb shows in-frame clones only, minus some. The sample includes about 59,000 clones, 90% to 95% of them seen just once. The starting material was CD4+ or CD8+ T cells sorted from blood, obtained in a trial of the OX40 agonist ivuxolimab. The receptors derive from an adult with an advanced solid tumor such as melanoma, head and neck, liver or kidney cancer.

The chain carries TRBV19 and TRBJ2-7; 8 bases fit TRBD2. The germline gives CDR1 LNHDA, CDR2 SQIVND (reference sequence). The CDR3 consists of 16 residues. The V gene end was trimmed by 4 bases and the J gene end by 2 bases; junction bases not matched to a gene: 10. The CDR3 bases are TGTGCCAGTAGTACCACCCCGGGACTAGGGACCTACGAGCAGTACTTC. It is translated as CASSTTPGLGTYEQYF.

CDR3 region: CASSLYLADYNEQFF. CDR3 DNA: TGTGCCAGCAGTTTATACCTAGCGGACTACAATGAGCAGTTCTTC. The gene calls are TRBV27 and TRBJ2-1; 7 positions agree with TRBD2. CDR1 is MNHEY, CDR2 SMNVEV, per germline (reference sequence). The CDR3 is 15 residues long. V was pared by 1 base and J by 3 bases, with 3 bases of the junction left unmatched.

In DNA, the CDR3 is TGTGCCAGCAGTTACTCGGGGGCTCACTCCTACAATGAGCAGTTCTTC. Its protein product is CASSYSGAHSYNEQFF. The chain recombines TRBV6-7 with TRBJ2-1; a weak D match, TRBD1 (6 bases). TRBV6-7 is reported as an ORF; its role is uncertain. The V end was cut by 0 bases, the J end by 0 bases, with 9 bases between. CDR3 length: 16 residues.

The V and J genes are TRBV5-1 and TRBJ2-7, with TRBD1 identical over 7 bases. V trimming: 4 bases; J trimming: 0 bases; junction bases outside the gene matches: 13. From germline, CDR1 is SGHRS and CDR2 YFSETQ. The CDR3 contains 17 residues. This chain's CDR3 is CASSPRVTGTSSYEQYF. CDR3 coding DNA: TGCGCCAGCAGCCCCCGTGTGACAGGGACGAGCTCCTACGAGCAGTACTTC.

The CDR3 here is CASSLASGTYEQYF. CDR3 coding DNA: TGTGCCAGCAGCTTAGCTAGCGGGACCTACGAGCAGTACTTC. The gene calls are TRBV11-2 and TRBJ2-7; 9 nucleotides agree with TRBD2. CDR3 length: 14 residues. The trim removed 1 base at V and 2 bases at J, leaving 0 bases unmatched. Per germline, CDR1 SGHAT and CDR2 FQNNGV.

This chain connects TRBV29-1 to TRBJ2-5, with no clear D. V was shortened by 4 bases and J by 5 bases, with 11 bases between the two germline ends. The CDR3 loop spans 12 amino acids. Germline V gene sequence: CDR1 SQVTM, CDR2 ANQGSEA. CDR3: CSVVLVSETQYF. DNA of the CDR3: TGCAGCGTTGTCTTAGTGTCTGAGACCCAGTACTTC.

This chain links TRBV14 with TRBJ2-1; D gene unclear. The V end lost 1 base, the J end lost 1 base, and 11 bases lay between the germline ends. In germline, CDR1 is SGHDN, CDR2 FVKESK. The CDR3 has 16 residues. The CDR3 DNA follows: TGTGCCAGCAGCCAAGGGAATTCATGGTCCTACAATGAGCAGTTCTTC. This encodes CASSQGNSWSYNEQFF.

The rearrangement links TRBV29-1 to TRBJ2-3, with 14 bases aligning to TRBD2. The CDR3 is made up of 16 amino acids. The germline V gene encodes CDR1 SQVTM and CDR2 ANQGSEA. Trimming took 7 bases from V and 7 from J; bases not matched to a gene: 13. Written as DNA, the CDR3 is TGCAGCGCTACCGGGACTAGCGGGAGTAGAGGATATACGCAGTATTTT. It yields the protein CSATGTSGSRGYTQYF.

This clone was seen a handful of times. The chain couples TRBV29-1 to TRBJ2-3; TRBD2 matches at 7 bases. Trimming cost V 5 bases and J 4 bases; bases outside gene matches: 21. CDR1 is SQVTM, CDR2 ANQGSEA, per germline. The length of the CDR3 is 18 residues. The CDR3 bases are TGCAGCGTTCTAGGACGGGACTACGGGACCCGGATTCCAGATACGCAGTATTTT. It is translated as CSVLGRDYGTRIPDTQYF.

The genes are TRBV25-1 and TRBJ1-1; D is unclear. Trimming stripped 8 bases from V and 8 bases from J, with 18 bases between. The CDR3 is 13 amino acids. CDR1 and CDR2 (germline): MGHDK, SYGVNS. The CDR3 DNA reads as TGTGCCAGCCGACACGCCCAAAGGGAGGAAGCTTTCTTT. It is translated as CASRHAQREEAFF.

The chain joins TRBV6-5 to TRBJ2-5, with 7 bases identical to TRBD2. The CDR3 is 14 residues long. V dropped 5 bases and J dropped 5; count of bases not matched to a gene: 8. CDR1 and CDR2 (germline): MNHEY, SVGAGI. Here the CDR3 DNA reads TGTGCCAGCAGTCCCTTGAGGGAGGGGGAGACCCAGTACTTC. Its protein is CASSPLREGETQYF.

The rearrangement links TRBV2 to TRBJ2-7; the D gene is possibly TRBD2 (6 bases). This CDR3 spans 15 amino acids. V was trimmed by 8 bases and J by 0 bases, leaving 17 bases between them. Germline assignment: CDR1 SNHLY and CDR2 FYNNEI. CDR3 loop: CASGQLALSSYEQYF. The DNA of the CDR3 is TGTGCCAGCGGACAACTAGCACTTAGCTCCTACGAGCAGTACTTC.

The V gene is TRBV7-2, the J gene TRBJ2-1, with D uncertain. Germline CDR1 reads SGHTA; CDR2 reads FQGNSA. The CDR3 is made up of 12 amino acids. Trimming pared 1 base from V and 7 bases from J, leaving 5 bases between. The CDR3 bases are TGTGCCAGCAGCTTAGGGCGAAATGAGCAGTTCTTC. Translating it yields CASSLGRNEQFF.

The rearrangement links TRBV6-5 to TRBJ1-5; D is unresolved. V dropped 2 bases and J dropped 3 bases, with 8 bases sitting between them. CDR3 length: 14 amino acids. Per germline, CDR1 MNHEY and CDR2 SVGAGI. The DNA of the CDR3 is TGTGCCAGCAGTTACCGGACGGACAATCAGCCCCAGCATTTT. It specifies CASSYRTDNQPQHF.

The chain has TRBV27 and TRBJ2-7; D gene uncertain. From germline, CDR1 is MNHEY and CDR2 SMNVEV (reference sequence). The CDR3 spans 13 residues. The V end lost 0 bases, the J end lost 4 bases, and 7 bases lay between the germline ends. The CDR3 protein is CASSLSGKYEQYF. The CDR3 region has the DNA TGTGCCAGCAGTTTATCGGGCAAGTACGAGCAGTACTTC.

This clone was seen only a few times. This CDR3 is also generated by other DNA sequences in the sample. The CDR3 region has the DNA TGTGCCAGCAGTCCTGACAGGGGGAACACTGAAGCTTTCTTT. Its translation is CASSPDRGNTEAFF. This chain joins TRBV7-8 and TRBJ1-1, with 8 bases matching TRBD1. This CDR3 has 14 residues. V trimming: 6 bases; J trimming: 1 base; junction bases outside the gene matches: 4. In germline, CDR1 is SGHVS, CDR2 FQNEAQ. Supplemented by reference TRBV7-8 and TRBJ1-1, the full variable domain reads GAGVSQSPRYKVAKRGQDVALRCDPISGHVSLFWYQQALGQGPEFLTYFQNEAQLDKSGLPSDRFFAERPEGSVSTLKIQRTQQEDSAVYLCASSPDRGNTEAFFGQGTRLTVV.

The chain joins TRBV21-1 to TRBJ1-2; the table's D call TRBD1 went unverified against the DNA. TRBV21-1 counts as a pseudogene. This CDR3 comprises 13 residues. CDR3 in amino acids: CASSKASQYGYTF. DNA of the CDR3: TGTGCCAGCAGCAAAGCATCTCAGTATGGCTACACCTTC.

The V gene is TRBV5-6, the J gene TRBJ2-3; 11 bases fit TRBD1. Losses at the gene ends were 4 bases for V and 2 bases for J; bases not matched to a gene: 3. The CDR3 has 15 amino acids. From germline, CDR1 is SGHDT and CDR2 YYEEEE. The CDR3 DNA reads as TGTGCCAGCAGCGGGACAGGGGGTTTCACAGATACGCAGTATTTT. Its translation: CASSGTGGFTDTQYF.

The chain couples TRBV5-6 to TRBJ2-3; TRBD2 aligns across 7 bases. Trimming removed 0 bases from V and 0 bases from J; junction bases left unmatched: 1. CDR1 and CDR2 from the germline V gene are SGHDT and YYEEEE. The CDR3 runs 15 residues. This chain's CDR3 is CASSLELASTDTQYF. In DNA form, the CDR3 reads TGTGCCAGCAGCTTGGAACTAGCGAGCACAGATACGCAGTATTTT. The full variable domain, rest sourced from reference TRBV5-6 and TRBJ2-3, is DAGVTQSPTHLIKTRGQQVTLRCSPKSGHDTVSWYQQALGQGPQFIFQYYEEEERQRGNFPDRFSGHQFPNYSSELNVNALLLGDSALYLCASSLELASTDTQYFGPGTRLTVL.

V is TRBV27 and J is TRBJ1-1; D may be TRBD1 (6 bases). The CDR3 has 12 amino acids. The germline gives CDR1 MNHEY, CDR2 SMNVEV (reference sequence). With 11 bases removed from V and 6 bases from J, the gap between germline ends came to 16 bases. The CDR3 loop is CAVQGPQAEAFF. The CDR3 DNA follows: TGTGCCGTACAGGGCCCTCAGGCTGAAGCTTTCTTT.

This sequence joins TRBV7-9 and TRBJ2-7; 7 nucleotides align to TRBD1. With 5 bases clipped from V and 0 bases from J, the junction kept 4 bases outside the gene matches. In germline, CDR1 is SEHNR, CDR2 FQNEAQ (reference sequence). The CDR3 has 14 residues. Here the CDR3 reads CASSPGQASYEQYF. The CDR3 nucleotides read TGTGCCAGCAGCCCCGGACAGGCCTCCTACGAGCAGTACTTC.

The rearrangement joins TRBV9 to TRBJ2-3, with 10 bases that match TRBD2. V trimming: 4 bases; J trimming: 0 bases; junction bases outside the gene matches: 17. CDR3 length equals 20 residues. CDR1 SGDLS and CDR2 YYNGEE come from the germline V gene. The CDR3 nucleotides are TGTGCCAGCAGCCATTTTCAACTAGCGGGAAACATCCCTAGCACAGATACGCAGTATTTT. It specifies CASSHFQLAGNIPSTDTQYF.

V gene TRBV6-5 combines with J gene TRBJ2-5; D possibly corresponds to TRBD1 (5 bases). CDR3 length: 16 residues. Germline lookup yields CDR1 MNHEY and CDR2 SVGAGI. V was pared by 2 bases and J by 1 base, with 14 bases between. Written as DNA, the CDR3 is TGTGCCAGCAGTTACACGGCAGGGTCGTCCCAAGAGACCCAGTACTTC. Protein sequence: CASSYTAGSSQETQYF.

This clone was seen once. The chain couples TRBV9 to TRBJ2-7, with 7 bases identical to TRBD1. V dropped 2 bases and J dropped 0; count of bases not matched to a gene: 5. The CDR3 is made up of 15 amino acids. In germline, CDR1 is SGDLS, CDR2 YYNGEE. This CDR3 is CASSVDRDSSYEQYF. The CDR3, as DNA: TGTGCCAGCAGCGTCGACCGGGACAGCTCCTACGAGCAGTACTTC.

The chain joins TRBV4-3 to TRBJ2-6; D is uncertain. This CDR3 region has 19 residues. Germline CDR1 and CDR2: LGHNA and YSLEER. The germline V and J ends were trimmed by 1 base and 2 bases, with 18 bases remaining between them. The CDR3 loop reads CASSQGDQWAEPGANVLTF. DNA for the CDR3: TGCGCCAGCAGCCAAGGCGATCAGTGGGCCGAGCCTGGGGCCAACGTCCTGACTTTC.

Turning to this clone: No DNA is shown, since the ends of the CDR3 on it are uncertain; the CDR3 is the one TCRdb lists. The J gene is TRBJ2-2, the V gene TRBV5-6; the table's D call, TRBD2, was not checked against the DNA. Germline V gene lookup returns CDR1 SGHDT and CDR2 YYEEEE. The CDR3 is 13 residues long, counting both termini. CDR3 loop: CASSRRRAGELFF.